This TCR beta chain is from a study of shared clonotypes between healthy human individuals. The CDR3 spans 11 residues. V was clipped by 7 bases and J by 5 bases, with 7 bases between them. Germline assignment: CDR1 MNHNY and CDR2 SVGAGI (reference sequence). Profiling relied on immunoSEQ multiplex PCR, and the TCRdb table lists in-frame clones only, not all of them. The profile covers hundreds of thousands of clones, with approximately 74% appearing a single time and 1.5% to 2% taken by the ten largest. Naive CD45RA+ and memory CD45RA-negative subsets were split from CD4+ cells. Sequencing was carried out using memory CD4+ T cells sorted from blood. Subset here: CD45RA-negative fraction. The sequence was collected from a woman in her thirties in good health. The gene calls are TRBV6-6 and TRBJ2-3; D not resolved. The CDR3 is CASTFQDTQYF. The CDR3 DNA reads TGTGCCAGCACCTTCCAAGATACGCAGTATTTT.